One and the same sample provided the 21 T cell receptor beta chains below, sequenced in a study of blood T cells in healthy people across ages (dated by TCRdb to the mid-2010s). Libraries came from 5' RACE. The sequencer listed for this sample is Illumina HiSeq 2500. A second roughly 7 to 11 cycle PCR used a sample-barcoded 5' primer and a J-beta primer mix. TCRdb redid the processing of the public reads, applying fastp at Q25 and MiXCR, and retained in-frame beta chains. Rows merge per CDR3 protein into single entries with the most common DNA and genes. For this sample there are about 830,000 distinct CDR3 sequences; roughly 60% appear just once. The top ten hold about 27% of the sample. Sequencing was carried out using blood. Every receptor here comes from a man aged 30 to 39 in good health.

The chain combines TRBV4-2 with TRBJ1-4; a possible D gene is TRBD1 (6 bases). Trimming cost V 2 bases and J 4 bases, with 11 bases left between them. The germline gives CDR1 LGHNA, CDR2 YNFKEQ. The CDR3 is 15 amino acids. CDR3 DNA sequence: TGTGCCAGCAGCCAAACGGACAGCCTTAATGAAAAACTGTTTTTT. It yields the protein CASSQTDSLNEKLFF.

In the case of this clonotype: Its ends do not fully match the called genes, so a read error is possible. The chain carries TRBV6-1 and TRBJ2-1; TRBD1 is a possible D gene (5 bases). Germline CDR1 is MNHNS and CDR2 is SASEGT. The CDR3 length is 15 residues. In DNA, the CDR3 is TGTGCCAGCAGCGAAGTTCAGGGTCTTTATCGTGAGCAGTTCTTC. Amino acid sequence: CASSEVQGLYREQFF.

This chain connects TRBV13 to TRBJ1-1; 8 nucleotides match TRBD1. The CDR3 runs 14 residues. Losses at the gene ends were 2 bases for V and 3 bases for J; bases not matched to a gene: 2. Germline V gene data show CDR1 as PRHDT and CDR2 as FYEKMQ (reference sequence). CDR3 sequence: CASSLTTGDTEAFF. The DNA of the CDR3 is TGTGCCAGCAGCTTAACGACAGGGGACACTGAAGCTTTCTTT.

In this sample, this clonotype turned up once. A read error may produce the germline difference seen at one junction end. The rearrangement links TRBV6-1 to TRBJ2-4, with 7 bases identical to TRBD1. The CDR3 runs 15 residues. Germline values: CDR1 MNHNS, CDR2 SASEGT. The CDR3 bases are TGTGCCAACAGTGACCAACAGGGGCATAGAAACATTCAGTACTTC. The encoded protein is CANSDQQGHRNIQYF.

V and J are TRBV12-3 or TRBV12-4 and TRBJ2-7; D unclear. The CDR3 is 13 amino acids. The V end lost 3 bases, the J end lost 1 base, and 7 bases lay between the germline ends. In nucleotides, the CDR3 is TGTGCCAGCAGTTTTCACGGTTCCTACGAGCAGTACTTC. Translation gives CASSFHGSYEQYF.

The V gene is TRBV2, the J gene TRBJ1-4; D is perhaps TRBD1 (5 bases). Germline-derived CDR1 and CDR2 are SNHLY and FYNNEI. The V and J ends lost 4 bases and 4 bases respectively, with 13 bases between them. CDR3 length equals 15 residues. As DNA, the CDR3 is TGTGCCAGCAGTGGCGAGGGGTTGAGTAATGAAAAACTGTTTTTT. It yields the protein CASSGEGLSNEKLFF. Complete variable domain (other parts from reference TRBV2 and TRBJ1-4): EPEVTQTPSHQVTQMGQEVILRCVPISNHLYFYWYRQILGQKVEFLVSFYNNEISEKSEIFDDQFSVERPDGSNFTLKIRSTKLEDSAMYFCASSGEGLSNEKLFFGSGTQLSVL.

This chain uses TRBV20-1 with TRBJ1-1; D uncertain. The CDR3 covers 12 residues. Per germline, CDR1 DFQATT and CDR2 SNEGSKA (reference sequence). V lost 5 bases and J 0 bases, leaving 7 bases between the germline ends. The CDR3 nucleotides read TGCAGTGCTGGGATGTTGAACACTGAAGCTTTCTTT. Its protein is CSAGMLNTEAFF.

The chain is built from TRBV28 and TRBJ2-3; maybe TRBD1 (5 bases). V lost 7 bases to trimming and J lost 0 bases, with 14 bases between them. The CDR3 sequence is 15 residues long. Per germline, CDR1 MDHEN and CDR2 SYDVKM. CDR3 in amino acids: CASKDSHLSTDTQYF. The DNA for the CDR3 is TGTGCCAGCAAAGACAGTCACCTCAGCACAGATACGCAGTATTTT.

This chain links TRBV29-1 with TRBJ2-7, with 8 positions matching TRBD1. V gave up 7 bases and J gave up 2 bases; unmatched junction bases: 7. Germline V lookup: CDR1 SQVTM, CDR2 ANQGSEA. This CDR3 has 13 amino acids. Here the CDR3 reads CSARAGGTYEQYF. The CDR3 DNA sequence: TGCAGCGCCAGGGCAGGGGGCACCTACGAGCAGTACTTC.

The V gene is TRBV20-1, the J gene TRBJ1-1; 7 nucleotides agree with TRBD1. CDR1 and CDR2 from the germline V gene are DFQATT and SNEGSKA (reference sequence). V was clipped by 5 bases and J by 2 bases; unmatched bases: 14. The CDR3 totals 16 residues. DNA for the CDR3: TGCAGTGCTCCCGACAACCCGGACAGGCGAAACACTGAAGCTTTCTTT. Translation: CSAPDNPDRRNTEAFF.

The genes are TRBV9 and TRBJ2-1; no clear D. The CDR3 covers 15 residues. Germline CDR1 reads SGDLS; CDR2 reads YYNGEE. V was cut by 0 bases and J by 4 bases, with 11 bases left in between. The CDR3: CASSVEDWLYNEQFF. DNA of the CDR3: TGTGCCAGCAGCGTAGAAGATTGGCTTTACAATGAGCAGTTCTTC.

The J gene is TRBJ2-1, the V gene TRBV6-1; possible D gene TRBD2, 8 bases. CDR3 length equals 15 residues. Germline loops: CDR1 MNHNS, CDR2 SASEGT. V gave up 6 bases and J gave up 8 bases, with 20 bases separating them. CDR3 sequence: CASSGGGRGHDEQFF. The CDR3 DNA sequence: TGTGCCAGCAGCGGGGGGGGTAGGGGGCACGATGAGCAGTTCTTC.

This sequence joins TRBV27 and TRBJ1-2; D gene unclear. V was pared by 0 bases and J by 5 bases, with 10 bases between. The germline V gene has CDR1 MNHEY and CDR2 SMNVEV (reference sequence). This CDR3 is 14 amino acids long. CDR3 nucleotides: TGTGCCAGCAGTTTATCTTCCCCCACTTATGGCTACACCTTC. It specifies CASSLSSPTYGYTF.

This clonotype was observed a handful of times. The J gene is TRBJ2-7, the V gene TRBV12-3 or TRBV12-4; 9 bases align to TRBD1. V lost 5 bases, J lost 6 bases, and 5 bases stayed unmatched. This CDR3 comprises 13 residues. CDR3 region: CASSPQGASEQYF. The CDR3 nucleotides are TGTGCCAGCAGTCCACAGGGGGCCAGCGAGCAGTACTTC.

The rearrangement links TRBV7-9 to TRBJ1-2, with D possibly matching TRBD1 (6 bases). The V gene's germline CDR1 is SEHNR and CDR2 FQNEAQ (reference sequence). The CDR3 length is 15 residues. V was cut by 1 base and J by 5 bases, with 14 bases left in between. CDR3 residues: CASSLVTGPLYGYTF. The CDR3 DNA reads TGTGCCAGCAGCTTAGTGACAGGTCCTTTGTATGGCTACACCTTC.

J is TRBJ1-1 and V is TRBV9; D ambiguous. With 0 bases removed from V and 1 base from J, the gap between germline ends came to 10 bases. The CDR3 totals 15 residues. In germline, CDR1 is SGDLS, CDR2 YYNGEE. CDR3 sequence reads: CASSVGVQPNTEAFF. As DNA, the CDR3 is TGTGCCAGCAGCGTAGGCGTGCAGCCGAACACTGAAGCTTTCTTT.

V gene TRBV7-2 combines with J gene TRBJ2-3; possibly TRBD1 for D (6 bases). The germline CDR1 and CDR2 sequences are SGHTA and FQGNSA. This CDR3 contains 17 residues. V was clipped by 4 bases and J by 2 bases, with 19 bases between them. The CDR3 nucleotides are TGTGCCAGCAGCTCCGACGGGCAGGGGACGTACACAGATACGCAGTATTTT. This translates into CASSSDGQGTYTDTQYF.

This clonotype was recorded many times. The CDR3 loop reads CASSVGQGRSYEQYF. CDR3 in DNA: TGTGCCAGCAGCGTAGGTCAGGGACGGTCCTACGAGCAGTACTTC. The chain has TRBV9 and TRBJ2-7, with D possibly being TRBD1 or TRBD2 (5 bases each). V was pared by 0 bases and J by 1 base, with 11 bases between. This CDR3 comprises 15 residues. Germline loops: CDR1 SGDLS, CDR2 YYNGEE.

The chain employs TRBV13 and TRBJ2-7; 9 nucleotides line up with TRBD1. The germline V gene has CDR1 PRHDT and CDR2 FYEKMQ (reference sequence). Germline trimming cut 7 bases from V and 2 bases from J; bases unmatched to any gene: 9. This CDR3 is 15 amino acids long. The CDR3 here is CASTRTGGPAYEQYF. DNA of the CDR3: TGTGCCAGCACCAGAACAGGGGGCCCCGCCTACGAGCAGTACTTC.

The chain carries TRBV13 and TRBJ2-5, with TRBD2 identical over 13 bases. J lost 4 bases, V lost 5 bases, and 7 bases had no gene match. Per the germline V gene, CDR1 is PRHDT and CDR2 is FYEKMQ (reference sequence). This CDR3 spans 16 amino acids. The CDR3 here is CASSLTGTSGVETQYF. CDR3 sequence (DNA): TGTGCCAGCAGCCTGACCGGGACTAGCGGGGTAGAGACCCAGTACTTC.

There are a few counts of this clonotype. The chain links TRBV3-1 to TRBJ2-6, with D uncertain. Germline lookup yields CDR1 LGHDT and CDR2 YNNKEL (reference sequence). The V gene lost 0 bases and the J gene lost 4 bases, with 7 bases spanning the gap. The CDR3 extends over 15 amino acids. CDR3 amino acids: CASSQDLAGANVLTF. DNA of the CDR3: TGTGCCAGCAGCCAAGATTTGGCCGGGGCCAACGTCCTGACTTTC.